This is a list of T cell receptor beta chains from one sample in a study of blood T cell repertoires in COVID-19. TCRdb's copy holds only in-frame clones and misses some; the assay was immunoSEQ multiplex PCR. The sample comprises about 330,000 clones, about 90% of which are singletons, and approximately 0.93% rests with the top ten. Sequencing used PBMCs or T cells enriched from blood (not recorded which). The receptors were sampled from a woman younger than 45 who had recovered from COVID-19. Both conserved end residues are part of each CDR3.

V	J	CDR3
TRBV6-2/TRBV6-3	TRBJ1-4	CASSYDPRGTNEKLFF
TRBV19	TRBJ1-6	CASQGVSYNSPLHF
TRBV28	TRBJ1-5	CASSLTPDTHPQHF
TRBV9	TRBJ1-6	CASSVNAGDNSPLHF
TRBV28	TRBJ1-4	CASSWTGGVTNEKLFF
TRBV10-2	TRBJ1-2	CATDVQGTGYGYTF
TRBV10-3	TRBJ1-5	CAISELGGAGQPQHF
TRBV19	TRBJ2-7	CASSDPGHTRAYEQYF
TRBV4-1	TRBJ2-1	CASSQGSGGPSTYNEQFF
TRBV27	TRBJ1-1	CASRTTGLGSTEAFF
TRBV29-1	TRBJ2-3	CSVLGGWGADTQYF
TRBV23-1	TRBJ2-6	CASSQSGLSSGANVLTF
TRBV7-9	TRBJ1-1	CASSLASGGTEAFF
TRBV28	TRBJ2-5	CASSLHMTGRQETQYF
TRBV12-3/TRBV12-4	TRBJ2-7	CASSQGYEQYF
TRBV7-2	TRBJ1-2	CASSLGPNYGYTF
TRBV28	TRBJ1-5	CASSTAGQGNQPQHF
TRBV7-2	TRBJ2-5	CASSLGVSVSQTQYF
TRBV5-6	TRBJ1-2	CASSSGTGAGYTF
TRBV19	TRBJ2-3	CASSRGLAGGQDTQYF
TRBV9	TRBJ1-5	CASSVNGQAYQPQHF
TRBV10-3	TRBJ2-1	CAISDRTDYNEQFF
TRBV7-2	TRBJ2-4	CASSPGQGNIQYF
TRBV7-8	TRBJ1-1	CASSYRQGAAFF
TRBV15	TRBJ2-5	CATSRVGTFGQTQYF
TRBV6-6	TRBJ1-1	CASTRGTGGGNTEAFF
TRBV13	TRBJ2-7	CASSETSGVTYEQYF